The source of this TCR beta chain is a study of T cell changes during pregnancy in multiple sclerosis. Only in-frame clones appear in the TCRdb table, and some are missing; sequencing was by immunoSEQ multiplex PCR. Here the sample spans 70,000 to 100,000 clones, over 85% being singletons. Germline CDR1 and CDR2: MNHNS and SASEGT. Losses at the gene ends were 3 bases for V and 8 bases for J; bases not matched to a gene: 2. This CDR3 has 14 residues. The specimen was peripheral blood, collected in the third trimester of pregnancy. The gene calls are TRBV6-1 and TRBJ2-4, with 12 bases lining up with TRBD1. This sequence originates from a female donor in good health, enrolled as a control in a pregnancy study. CDR3 sequence (DNA): TGTGCCAGCAGTGAGGGACAGGGGGCGCACATTCAGTACTTC. Protein: CASSEGQGAHIQYF.